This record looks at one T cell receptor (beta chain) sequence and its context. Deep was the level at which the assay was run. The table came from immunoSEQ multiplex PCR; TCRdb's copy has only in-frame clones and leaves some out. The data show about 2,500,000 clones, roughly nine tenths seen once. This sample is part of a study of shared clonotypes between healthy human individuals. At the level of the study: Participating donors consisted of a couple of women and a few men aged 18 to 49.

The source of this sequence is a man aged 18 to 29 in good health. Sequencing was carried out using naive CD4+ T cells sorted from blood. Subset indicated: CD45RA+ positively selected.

This chain's CDR3 is CASAQGINYGYTF. CDR3 coding DNA: TGTGCCAGCGCTCAGGGAATTAACTATGGCTACACCTTC. The chain links TRBV6-6 to TRBJ1-2, with D perhaps TRBD1 (5 bases). The CDR3 covers 13 residues. Per germline, CDR1 MNHNY and CDR2 SVGAGI (reference sequence). V lost 8 bases to trimming and J lost 1 base, with 11 bases between them.